The 21 T cell receptor beta chains given below trace back to one sample, sequenced in a study of OX40 agonist ivuxolimab in advanced cancers. Libraries were prepared by immunoSEQ multiplex PCR; TCRdb keeps only in-frame clonotypes and omits some of them. The table records approximately 45,000 clones, around 85% of them present only once. The specimen was CD4+ or CD8+ T cells sorted from blood, collected in a trial of the OX40 agonist ivuxolimab. The receptors stem from an adult with an advanced solid tumor such as melanoma, head and neck, liver or kidney cancer.

The V and J genes are TRBV6-5 and TRBJ2-5; possibly TRBD2 for D (5 bases). Between the trimmed V and J ends, which lost 2 bases and 4 bases, there was a span of 8 bases. Germline V gives CDR1 MNHEY, CDR2 SVGAGI. The CDR3 is 13 amino acids. The CDR3 loop is CASSYPGLETQYF. The CDR3 DNA is TGTGCCAGCAGTTACCCGGGGTTAGAGACCCAGTACTTC.

The gene calls are TRBV7-9 and TRBJ1-1, with TRBD1 as a possible D gene (5 bases). This CDR3 has 15 residues. V lost 4 bases to trimming and J lost 7 bases, with 19 bases between them. Germline V gene data show CDR1 as SEHNR and CDR2 as FQNEAQ (reference sequence). CDR3 nucleotide sequence: TGTGCCAGCAGCTCGTTTAGGGGCCCTACAGGTGAAGCTTTCTTT. Translation gives CASSSFRGPTGEAFF.

The rearrangement links TRBV27 to TRBJ2-2; 8 nucleotides match TRBD2. The CDR3 sequence is 17 residues long. V gave up 1 base and J gave up 3 bases; unmatched junction bases: 7. CDR1 MNHEY and CDR2 SMNVEV come from the germline V gene (reference sequence). CDR3 loop: CASSLLSGSSYTGELFF. The CDR3, as DNA: TGTGCCAGCAGTTTATTGAGCGGGAGCTCCTACACCGGGGAGCTGTTTTTT.

As DNA, the CDR3 is TGTGCCAGCAGCTTAGTCCCGGGAGGCTCGGATGAGCAGTTCTTC. Its translation is CASSLVPGGSDEQFF. The rearrangement links TRBV7-6 to TRBJ2-1, with TRBD2 matching over 7 bases. Germline CDR1 is SGHVS and CDR2 is FNYEAQ. V lost 1 base to trimming and J lost 8 bases; unmatched junction nucleotides: 8. CDR3 length equals 15 residues.

The chain joins TRBV7-6 to TRBJ2-5, with 9 bases matching TRBD2. With 2 bases clipped from V and 5 bases from J, the junction kept 12 bases outside the gene matches. Germline values: CDR1 SGHVS, CDR2 FNYEAQ. This CDR3 comprises 17 residues. The CDR3 loop reads CASSLTSGGGAEETQYF. The CDR3 DNA sequence: TGTGCCAGCAGCTTAACATCGGGCGGGGGGGCCGAGGAGACCCAGTACTTC.

The rearrangement joins TRBV15 to TRBJ2-5; TRBD2 aligns across 8 bases. This CDR3 comprises 16 residues. Germline trimming cut 1 base from V and 5 bases from J; bases unmatched to any gene: 9. The V gene's germline CDR1 is LNHNV and CDR2 YYDKDF (reference sequence). In DNA form, the CDR3 reads TGTGCCACCAGCAGAGTTGGCCGGGGGGGTGGTGAGACCCAGTACTTC. Its protein product is CATSRVGRGGGETQYF. Full variable domain (missing parts from reference TRBV15 and TRBJ2-5): DAMVIQNPRYQVTQFGKPVTLSCSQTLNHNVMYWYQQKSSQAPKLLFHYYDKDFNNEADTPDNFQSRRPNTSFCFLDIRSPGLGDTAMYLCATSRVGRGGGETQYFGPGTRLLVL.

The V gene is TRBV5-1, the J gene TRBJ2-3, with D uncertain. V dropped 5 bases and J dropped 2 bases, with 15 bases sitting between them. Looked up from germline, CDR1 is SGHRS and CDR2 is YFSETQ. This CDR3 is built from 15 residues. The CDR3 reads CASRVGFQSTDTQYF. The CDR3 coding sequence is TGCGCCAGCAGGGTGGGGTTTCAATCCACAGATACGCAGTATTTT.

This CDR3 reads CASRRGLAAGELFF. CDR3 DNA sequence: TGCGCCAGCAGGAGGGGACTAGCGGCCGGGGAGCTGTTTTTT. The V and J genes are TRBV5-1 and TRBJ2-2; 11 nucleotides match TRBD2. Per germline, CDR1 SGHRS and CDR2 YFSETQ. The CDR3 has 14 residues. V gave up 5 bases and J gave up 6 bases; unmatched junction bases: 3.

This chain links TRBV6-1 with TRBJ2-2; 7 bases are shared with TRBD1. The CDR3 is made up of 15 amino acids. Germline loops: CDR1 MNHNS, CDR2 SASEGT. Germline trimming cut 5 bases from V and 4 bases from J; bases unmatched to any gene: 7. The CDR3 coding sequence is TGTGCCAGCAGTACCGACAGGGCGGGCACCGGGGAGCTGTTTTTT. Protein: CASSTDRAGTGELFF.

This chain connects TRBV19 to TRBJ1-5; 10 positions match TRBD1. Per germline, CDR1 LNHDA and CDR2 SQIVND (reference sequence). The J segment lost 7 bases and the V segment lost 9 bases, leaving 21 bases of the junction unmatched. CDR3 length equals 18 residues. The CDR3 sequence is CASSHGTGVNEAGQPQHF. CDR3 nucleotide sequence: TGTGCCAGCAGCCACGGGACAGGGGTGAACGAGGCGGGCCAGCCCCAGCATTTT.

The table lists this clone with a count of one. This chain uses TRBV5-1 with TRBJ1-1; TRBD1 agrees at 12 bases. V shed 4 bases, J shed 3 bases, and the junction held 10 bases outside the gene matches. There are 17 residues in the CDR3. Per germline, CDR1 SGHRS and CDR2 YFSETQ. CDR3 in DNA: TGCGCCAGCAGCCCGGAGGGACAGGGGGCGTTTGACACTGAAGCTTTCTTT. This translates into CASSPEGQGAFDTEAFF.

As concerns this clone: An end of the junction does not agree with germline; a read error may underlie this. The rearrangement links TRBV14 to TRBJ2-7; 10 bases are shared with TRBD2. The CDR3 is 18 amino acids. The germline V gene has CDR1 SGHDN and CDR2 FVKESK. The CDR3 bases are TGTGCCAGCGGCCAAGTGATGTTCGGGCTAGCGGGAGTTGAAGAGCAGTACTTC. Its translation: CASGQVMFGLAGVEEQYF.

This clone was detected only once. V is TRBV7-9 and J is TRBJ1-3; 9 bases agree with TRBD1. Germline trimming cut 5 bases from V and 8 bases from J; bases unmatched to any gene: 7. This CDR3 comprises 14 residues. The V gene's germline CDR1 is SEHNR and CDR2 FQNEAQ (reference sequence). For the CDR3, the DNA is TGTGCCAGCAGCCGGACAGGGGAGGAGGACACCATATATTTT. Translation: CASSRTGEEDTIYF.

The chain joins TRBV5-1 to TRBJ2-7; D ambiguous. V dropped 1 base and J dropped 2 bases, with 13 bases sitting between them. CDR3 size: 15 residues. In germline, CDR1 is SGHRS, CDR2 YFSETQ. CDR3 sequence (DNA): TGCGCCAGCAGCTTGAGGGCAGCCAGAACCTACGAGCAGTACTTC. Residues: CASSLRAARTYEQYF. Complete variable domain (other parts from reference TRBV5-1 and TRBJ2-7): KAGVTQTPRYLIKTRGQQVTLSCSPISGHRSVSWYQQTPGQGLQFLFEYFSETQRNKGNFPGRFSGRQFSNSRSEMNVSTLELGDSALYLCASSLRAARTYEQYFGPGTRLTVT.

The chain recombines TRBV27 with TRBJ2-3; D uncertain. The CDR3 loop spans 11 amino acids. Germline V gene lookup returns CDR1 MNHEY and CDR2 SMNVEV (reference sequence). V dropped 6 bases and J dropped 6 bases, with 7 bases sitting between them. CDR3 sequence reads: CASRGWDTQYF. The CDR3 region has the DNA TGTGCCAGCAGGGGGTGGGATACGCAGTATTTT.

In regard to this clone: The junction and the germline gene differ at one end; a read error may be behind it. The chain links TRBV5-4 to TRBJ1-4, with D maybe TRBD1 (5 bases). This CDR3 is 16 amino acids long. Germline V gene sequence: CDR1 SGHNT, CDR2 YYREEE (reference sequence). CDR3 sequence reads: CASSSLQGGTNEKLLF. The CDR3 coding sequence is TGTGCCAGCAGCTCCCTTCAGGGTGGAACTAATGAAAAACTGCTTTTT.

This chain connects TRBV6-6 to TRBJ2-2; possible D gene TRBD2, 5 bases. The CDR3 runs to 16 residues. CDR1 MNHNY and CDR2 SVGAGI come from the germline V gene (reference sequence). V lost 7 bases and J lost 0, with 15 bases in between. This chain's CDR3 is CASIAGIKTNTGELFF. The CDR3 DNA is TGTGCCAGCATTGCGGGCATTAAAACGAACACCGGGGAGCTGTTTTTT.

The chain uses TRBV7-8 and TRBJ2-3; 7 positions agree with TRBD2. CDR1 and CDR2 from the germline V gene are SGHVS and FQNEAQ. J gave up 3 bases and V 5 bases, and 11 bases lay outside the gene matches. This CDR3 has 16 amino acids. CDR3 bases: TGTGCCAGCAGCCTAAATAGCGGGTTCAGAACAGATACGCAGTATTTT. This codes for CASSLNSGFRTDTQYF.

The V and J genes are TRBV15 and TRBJ2-3, with TRBD2 identical over 8 bases. V shed 5 bases and J 1 base; nucleotides not matched to a gene: 11. The CDR3 sequence is 17 residues long. CDR1 and CDR2 (germline): LNHNV, YYDKDF (reference sequence). CDR3 loop: CATSPRPQAGGTDTQYF. CDR3 bases: TGTGCCACCAGCCCCCGCCCCCAAGCGGGAGGCACAGATACGCAGTATTTT.

The chain links TRBV5-5 to TRBJ2-5; D possibly matches TRBD1 or TRBD2 (5 bases each). V lost 2 bases to trimming and J lost 3 bases, with 11 bases between them. CDR3 length: 14 residues. Germline loops: CDR1 SGHKS, CDR2 YYEKEE (reference sequence). The CDR3 DNA is TGTGCCAGCAGCTTCTCAGGGCGGGAAGAGACCCAGTACTTC. As protein: CASSFSGREETQYF.

The genes are TRBV27 and TRBJ1-2, with 10 bases matching TRBD1. V shed 3 bases, J shed 3 bases, and the junction held 4 bases outside the gene matches. This CDR3 is 15 amino acids long. Germline loops: CDR1 MNHEY, CDR2 SMNVEV (reference sequence). Written as DNA, the CDR3 is TGTGCCAGCAGTTTTGGGACAGGGGCACACTATGGCTACACCTTC. Amino acids: CASSFGTGAHYGYTF.